These T cell receptor beta chains were read from a single sample in a study of blood T cells in healthy people across ages. A single record per CDR3 protein comes from TCRdb applying MiXCR to the 5' RACE reads. This table holds fewer than 900,000 distinct CDR3 sequences, around 49% found once. Sequenced sample: blood. Receptors originate from a woman aged 60-75 years in good health. CDR3s include the opening cysteine and the closing phenylalanine or tryptophan. Fields, in order: clone size, V gene, D gene, J gene, CDR3 DNA, CDR3 protein. The D gene is left open where the match is weak. A clone size is listed for some rows: how often the clone was seen (once, few, many), or a class if it is expanded.

clone_size: .
v_call: TRBV20-1
d_call: TRBD2
j_call: TRBJ2-3
cdr3_nt: TGCAGTGCTAGAGTGAGCGGGAGACTTTCTAGCACAGATACGCAGTATTTT
cdr3_aa: CSARVSGRLSSTDTQYF

clone_size: .
v_call: TRBV7-2
d_call: .
j_call: TRBJ1-2
cdr3_nt: TGTGCCAGCAGCTTTAAACATTCCTATGGCTACACCTTC
cdr3_aa: CASSFKHSYGYTF

clone_size: .
v_call: TRBV7-2
d_call: .
j_call: TRBJ2-3
cdr3_nt: TGTGCCAGCAGCTTAGCGCTGGCTACAACAGATACGCAGTATTTT
cdr3_aa: CASSLALATTDTQYF

clone_size: .
v_call: TRBV7-8
d_call: .
j_call: TRBJ2-1
cdr3_nt: TGTGCCAGCAGCTTTTTTATGGGAGTAGCGGTATCAAATGAGCAGTTCTTC
cdr3_aa: CASSFFMGVAVSNEQFF

clone_size: .
v_call: TRBV7-3
d_call: .
j_call: TRBJ2-1
cdr3_nt: TGTGCCAGCAGCAAAAAAGGGGGAGCGTCTTACAATGAGCAGTTCTTC
cdr3_aa: CASSKKGGASYNEQFF

clone_size: few
v_call: TRBV4-2
d_call: .
j_call: TRBJ1-2
cdr3_nt: TGTGCCAGCAGCCAATCTTTCTATGGCTACACCTTC
cdr3_aa: CASSQSFYGYTF

clone_size: .
v_call: TRBV28
d_call: .
j_call: TRBJ2-1
cdr3_nt: TGTGCCAGCAGTCGGCGATACAATGAGCAGTTCTTC
cdr3_aa: CASSRRYNEQFF

clone_size: .
v_call: TRBV20-1
d_call: .
j_call: TRBJ2-6
cdr3_nt: TGCAGTGCTAGAGTTGCGGGATACCACCCTGGGGCCAACGTCCTGACTTTC
cdr3_aa: CSARVAGYHPGANVLTF

clone_size: few
v_call: TRBV5-1
d_call: TRBD2
j_call: TRBJ2-2
cdr3_nt: TGCGCCAGCAGCCTAGGGACTAGCGGGACCGGGGAGCTGTTTTTT
cdr3_aa: CASSLGTSGTGELFF

clone_size: many
v_call: TRBV7-9
d_call: TRBD1
j_call: TRBJ1-2
cdr3_nt: TGTGCCAGCAGCTTAAAAGACAGGGGAAATTATGGCTACACCTTC
cdr3_aa: CASSLKDRGNYGYTF

clone_size: .
v_call: TRBV7-3
d_call: .
j_call: TRBJ2-1
cdr3_nt: TGTGCCAGCAGCTTAACTGTACGTCCTTACAATGAGCAGTTCTTC
cdr3_aa: CASSLTVRPYNEQFF

clone_size: .
v_call: TRBV9
d_call: .
j_call: TRBJ1-2
cdr3_nt: TGTGCCAGCAGCGTACTTGAGACAGGTTTATGGGGCTACACCTTC
cdr3_aa: CASSVLETGLWGYTF

clone_size: many
v_call: TRBV29-1
d_call: .
j_call: TRBJ2-5
cdr3_nt: TGCAGCGTTCGTAGATCGGGGGGCGCAGAGACCCAGTACTTC
cdr3_aa: CSVRRSGGAETQYF

clone_size: .
v_call: TRBV20-1
d_call: TRBD2
j_call: TRBJ2-2
cdr3_nt: TGCAGTGCTAGAGCCCCCCGACTAGCAGCGAACACCGGGGAGCTGTTTTTT
cdr3_aa: CSARAPRLAANTGELFF

clone_size: .
v_call: TRBV10-3
d_call: .
j_call: TRBJ2-5
cdr3_nt: TGTGCCATCAGTGGCGGGGACAGAGAACAAGAGACCCAGTACTTC
cdr3_aa: CAISGGDREQETQYF

clone_size: few
v_call: TRBV4-3
d_call: .
j_call: TRBJ2-7
cdr3_nt: TGCGCCAGCAGCCAAGGTCGGATGGACCAACTCTACGAGCAGTACTTC
cdr3_aa: CASSQGRMDQLYEQYF

clone_size: .
v_call: TRBV5-1
d_call: .
j_call: TRBJ2-7
cdr3_nt: TGCGCCAGCAGCGAAACCGGGCCCGGGGACGAGCAGTACTTC
cdr3_aa: CASSETGPGDEQYF

clone_size: few
v_call: TRBV5-1
d_call: .
j_call: TRBJ2-1
cdr3_nt: TGCGCCAGCAGCTTGTCGACAGGATCCTACAATGAGCAGTTCTTC
cdr3_aa: CASSLSTGSYNEQFF

clone_size: .
v_call: TRBV9
d_call: .
j_call: TRBJ2-7
cdr3_nt: TGTGCCAGCAGCGTAGGAGGAGCGGAGCAATACGAGCAGTACTTC
cdr3_aa: CASSVGGAEQYEQYF

clone_size: once
v_call: TRBV30
d_call: .
j_call: TRBJ2-1
cdr3_nt: TGTGCCTGGGGGGGTGGGAGACGTGAGCAGTTCTTC
cdr3_aa: CAWGGGRREQFF

clone_size: .
v_call: TRBV7-2
d_call: .
j_call: TRBJ1-2
cdr3_nt: TGTGCCAGCAGCCCGACCGTGGTAGGCTACACCTTC
cdr3_aa: CASSPTVVGYTF

clone_size: few
v_call: TRBV20-1
d_call: TRBD1
j_call: TRBJ2-7
cdr3_nt: TGCAGTGCTAGAGATCCTCGAGGACAGGGCCACGAGCAGTACTTC
cdr3_aa: CSARDPRGQGHEQYF

clone_size: .
v_call: TRBV4-1
d_call: TRBD2
j_call: TRBJ2-1
cdr3_nt: TGCGCCAGCAGCCAAGAATCGGGACTACGGATAGGGTACAATGAGCAGTTCTTC
cdr3_aa: CASSQESGLRIGYNEQFF

clone_size: few
v_call: TRBV3-1
d_call: TRBD1
j_call: TRBJ1-2
cdr3_nt: TGTGCCAGCAGCCAGATGGGGACAGGGGGTAACTATGGCTACACCTTC
cdr3_aa: CASSQMGTGGNYGYTF

clone_size: .
v_call: TRBV5-4
d_call: TRBD2
j_call: TRBJ2-7
cdr3_nt: TGTGCCAGCAGCCAGGTTGGACTAGGGCCTGGCGAGCAGTACTTC
cdr3_aa: CASSQVGLGPGEQYF

clone_size: few
v_call: TRBV5-1
d_call: TRBD1
j_call: TRBJ2-5
cdr3_nt: TGCGCCAGCAGCCGACGGACAGGGAATTTAGAGACCCAGTACTTC
cdr3_aa: CASSRRTGNLETQYF

clone_size: .
v_call: TRBV6-2/TRBV6-3
d_call: .
j_call: TRBJ2-5
cdr3_nt: TGTGCCAGCAGTAGAGGATCCGAGACCCAGTACTTC
cdr3_aa: CASSRGSETQYF

clone_size: once
v_call: TRBV20-1
d_call: .
j_call: TRBJ2-7
cdr3_nt: TGCAGTGCTAGCGGACGGGGGGCGGACGAGCAGTACTTC
cdr3_aa: CSASGRGADEQYF

clone_size: once
v_call: TRBV7-2
d_call: TRBD1
j_call: TRBJ1-2
cdr3_nt: TGTGCCAGCGGCTCCTGGGGGACAGGGGGCGATGGCTACACCTTC
cdr3_aa: CASGSWGTGGDGYTF

clone_size: .
v_call: TRBV5-1
d_call: TRBD2
j_call: TRBJ2-3
cdr3_nt: TGCGCCAGCAGCCATCGTTGGTACGGGAGGGCCCGCACAGATACGCAGTATTTT
cdr3_aa: CASSHRWYGRARTDTQYF

clone_size: few
v_call: TRBV9
d_call: .
j_call: TRBJ2-7
cdr3_nt: TGTGCCAGCAGCGTAGTTAGCGGTTCTTACAATGAGCAGTACTTC
cdr3_aa: CASSVVSGSYNEQYF

clone_size: .
v_call: TRBV5-1
d_call: .
j_call: TRBJ2-2
cdr3_nt: TGCGCCAGCAGTGCCCCTGGGGGGGGCCGGACTACCGCTGGGGGGCTGTTTTTT
cdr3_aa: CASSAPGGGRTTAGGLFF

clone_size: .
v_call: TRBV11-2
d_call: TRBD1
j_call: TRBJ2-7
cdr3_nt: TGTGCCAGCAGCTTAGTCCCCCAGGGGGTACACGAGCAGTACTTC
cdr3_aa: CASSLVPQGVHEQYF

clone_size: few
v_call: TRBV20-1
d_call: TRBD2
j_call: TRBJ2-7
cdr3_nt: TGCAGTGCAACTACTAGCGCTAAATCCTACGAGCAGTACTTC
cdr3_aa: CSATTSAKSYEQYF

clone_size: many
v_call: TRBV20-1
d_call: TRBD2
j_call: TRBJ2-3
cdr3_nt: TGCAGTGCTAGAGCGGCTAGCGGGCCCGCAGATACGCAGTATTTT
cdr3_aa: CSARAASGPADTQYF

clone_size: .
v_call: TRBV14
d_call: .
j_call: TRBJ1-2
cdr3_nt: TGTGCCAGCAGCCAAACCTCACGAATCAGCTACACCTTC
cdr3_aa: CASSQTSRISYTF

clone_size: .
v_call: TRBV5-4
d_call: .
j_call: TRBJ1-1
cdr3_nt: TGTGCCAGCAGTTTTACCGGGAAGATCACTGAAGCTTTCTTT
cdr3_aa: CASSFTGKITEAFF

clone_size: many
v_call: TRBV20-1
d_call: .
j_call: TRBJ1-1
cdr3_nt: TGCAGTGCTAGAGATAGACGTAAGAACACTGAAGCTTTCTTT
cdr3_aa: CSARDRRKNTEAFF

clone_size: .
v_call: TRBV5-1
d_call: TRBD2
j_call: TRBJ2-5
cdr3_nt: TGCGCCAGCAGCTTGAGGTTAGCGGGAGACCCCCAAGAGACCCAGTACTTC
cdr3_aa: CASSLRLAGDPQETQYF

clone_size: few
v_call: TRBV28
d_call: TRBD2
j_call: TRBJ2-7
cdr3_nt: TGTGCCAGCGGCTCTTTCGGACTAGCGGGAGTCTACGAGCAGTACTTC
cdr3_aa: CASGSFGLAGVYEQYF

clone_size: .
v_call: TRBV20-1
d_call: TRBD2
j_call: TRBJ2-3
cdr3_nt: TGCAGTGCTAGGGGATTTTCGGGAGGGCCTGATACGCAGTATTTT
cdr3_aa: CSARGFSGGPDTQYF

clone_size: .
v_call: TRBV30
d_call: .
j_call: TRBJ2-7
cdr3_nt: TGTGCCTGGAGAACCTTCGACGAGCAGTACTTC
cdr3_aa: CAWRTFDEQYF

clone_size: .
v_call: TRBV29-1
d_call: .
j_call: TRBJ2-3
cdr3_nt: TGCAGCGTCCCCGGCCCGGCAGATACGCAGTATTTT
cdr3_aa: CSVPGPADTQYF

clone_size: .
v_call: TRBV3-1
d_call: TRBD2
j_call: TRBJ2-1
cdr3_nt: TGTGCCAGCAGCCAAGTACTAGCGGGCTCCTACAATGAGCAGTTCTTC
cdr3_aa: CASSQVLAGSYNEQFF

clone_size: few
v_call: TRBV6-5
d_call: .
j_call: TRBJ1-4
cdr3_nt: TGTGCCAGCAGTTACTCGAGTCGGAGAACTAATGAAAAACTGTTTTTT
cdr3_aa: CASSYSSRRTNEKLFF

clone_size: .
v_call: TRBV7-6
d_call: .
j_call: TRBJ2-7
cdr3_nt: TGTGCCAGCAGCTTTGGGGGGAGCGGGTGGAGCTCCTACGAGCAGTACTTC
cdr3_aa: CASSFGGSGWSSYEQYF

clone_size: .
v_call: TRBV5-4
d_call: .
j_call: TRBJ2-5
cdr3_nt: TGTGCCAGCAGCTTAGGGACCAAAGAGACCCAGTACTTC
cdr3_aa: CASSLGTKETQYF

clone_size: .
v_call: TRBV20-1
d_call: TRBD2
j_call: TRBJ2-1
cdr3_nt: TGCAGTGCTAGAGACCAAGCGGGAGGGCACTACAATGAGCAGTTCTTC
cdr3_aa: CSARDQAGGHYNEQFF

clone_size: .
v_call: TRBV18
d_call: .
j_call: TRBJ2-5
cdr3_nt: TGTGCCAGCTCACCCTGGACTCGTTTAGGGCAGTACTTC
cdr3_aa: CASSPWTRLGQYF

clone_size: few
v_call: TRBV5-1
d_call: .
j_call: TRBJ1-1
cdr3_nt: TGCGCCAGCAGCTTGTTGCAGGGGAACACTGAAGCTTTCTTT
cdr3_aa: CASSLLQGNTEAFF

clone_size: .
v_call: TRBV6-1
d_call: TRBD1
j_call: TRBJ2-7
cdr3_nt: TGTGCCAGCAGAGGAGGACCTGGACAGGATTACGAGCAGTACTTC
cdr3_aa: CASRGGPGQDYEQYF

clone_size: .
v_call: TRBV7-9
d_call: .
j_call: TRBJ2-3
cdr3_nt: TGTGCCAGCAGCCTTCGGGTAGCGGCTAGCACAGATACGCAGTATTTT
cdr3_aa: CASSLRVAASTDTQYF

clone_size: .
v_call: TRBV30
d_call: TRBD1
j_call: TRBJ1-2
cdr3_nt: TGTGCCTGGGGGAAACAGGGGCGAAGTGGCTACACCTTC
cdr3_aa: CAWGKQGRSGYTF

clone_size: .
v_call: TRBV20-1
d_call: .
j_call: TRBJ1-5
cdr3_nt: TGCAGTGTCACGTCCGGGAAGCAGCCCCAGCATTTT
cdr3_aa: CSVTSGKQPQHF